A selection of T cell receptor beta chains follows, all from one sample in a study of cytomegalovirus exposure and HLA in healthy donors. Clones were read by immunoSEQ multiplex PCR, and TCRdb kept only the in-frame ones, dropping some. The repertoire holds about 150,000 clones, with about four fifths as singletons. Material: PBMCs. The origin of the receptors is a woman aged 40 to 50 in good health and CMV-seropositive. The CDR3 runs from the conserved cysteine through the conserved F or W. The D gene is left open where the match is weak. Not every row has a clone size; where given, it reads once, few, many or a size class.

>TRBV7-2|TRBD2|-|TRBJ2-2
CASSQLGTSGLGRELFF
TGTGCCAGCAGCCAACTAGGGACTAGCGGCCTAGGGAGGGAGCTGTTTTTT
>TRBV28|-|-|TRBJ2-7
CASSHGQFSSYEQYF
TGTGCCAGCAGCCATGGACAGTTTAGCTCCTACGAGCAGTACTTC
>TRBV4-1|TRBD1|few|TRBJ2-3
CASSQDQQGEVTDTQYF
TGCGCCAGCAGCCAAGATCAACAGGGGGAGGTCACAGATACGCAGTATTTT
>TRBV11-3|TRBD1|few|TRBJ2-1
CASSLIGTGGDNEQFF
TGTGCCAGCAGCTTGATTGGGACAGGGGGGGACAATGAGCAGTTCTTC
>TRBV30|-|-|TRBJ1-4
CAWSGGGGVFF
TGTGCCTGGAGTGGAGGTGGAGGGGTGTTTTTT
>TRBV19|TRBD1|-|TRBJ2-7
CASSTPGTGTYEQYF
TGTGCCAGTAGTACCCCCGGGACAGGAACCTACGAGCAGTACTTC
>TRBV2|-|once|TRBJ2-1
CASSLDPYNEQFF
TGTGCCAGCAGTCTAGATCCCTACAATGAGCAGTTCTTC
>TRBV7-9|TRBD2|-|TRBJ2-3
CASSFRGRDSDTQYF
TGTGCCAGCAGCTTCCGAGGGAGGGATTCAGATACGCAGTATTTT
>TRBV19|TRBD2|-|TRBJ2-2
CASSLSGGLVAGELFF
TGTGCCAGCAGTCTATCGGGGGGACTGGTAGCCGGGGAGCTGTTTTTT
>TRBV7-3|-|-|TRBJ2-1
CASSSTGFPYNEQFF
TGTGCCAGCAGTTCTACAGGTTTTCCCTACAATGAGCAGTTCTTC
>TRBV28|-|once|TRBJ2-5
CASSYSDSFQETQYF
TGTGCCAGCAGTTACTCCGACAGCTTCCAAGAGACCCAGTACTTC
>TRBV19|-|-|TRBJ2-2
CASSIDAPGTNTGELFF
TGTGCCAGTAGTATAGATGCGCCGGGAACGAACACCGGGGAGCTGTTTTTT
>TRBV6-5|TRBD2|-|TRBJ2-7
CASSRPGLAVYEQYF
TGTGCCAGCAGTAGACCGGGACTAGCGGTGTACGAGCAGTACTTC
>TRBV28|TRBD1|-|TRBJ2-5
CASSLLGGQGKETQYF
TGTGCCAGCAGTTTACTCGGTGGACAGGGAAAAGAGACCCAGTACTTC
>TRBV5-4|-|-|TRBJ2-5
CASSIPTGAQETQYF
TGTGCCAGCAGCATACCGACAGGAGCCCAAGAGACCCAGTACTTC
>TRBV12-5|TRBD2|-|TRBJ2-1
CASGLGRGGSQDEQFF
TGTGCTAGTGGTTTGGGGAGGGGCGGGAGTCAGGATGAGCAGTTCTTC
>TRBV5-1|-|-|TRBJ2-1
CASSLNQGSYNEQFF
TGCGCCAGCAGCTTGAACCAGGGTTCCTACAATGAGCAGTTCTTC
>TRBV7-2|TRBD2|-|TRBJ2-5
CASSSGGGETQYF
TGTGCCAGCAGCTCGGGGGGAGGAGAGACCCAGTACTTC
>TRBV7-9|-|-|TRBJ1-5
CASSLGLQPQHF
TGTGCCAGCAGCTTGGGACTACAGCCCCAGCATTTT
>TRBV5-1|-|-|TRBJ2-7
CASSLGRGASYEQYF
TGCGCCAGCAGCTTGGGACGGGGGGCATCCTACGAGCAGTACTTC
>TRBV28|-|-|TRBJ2-7
CASTSRRQGLNEQYF
TGTGCCAGCACCTCTCGTAGGCAGGGGCTCAACGAGCAGTACTTC
>TRBV7-2|-|-|TRBJ1-2
CASSPRQRGGTYGYTF
TGTGCCAGCAGCCCTAGACAGAGGGGGGGGACTTATGGCTACACCTTC
>TRBV6-5|-|once|TRBJ2-7
CASSYGGGTGTYEQYF
TGTGCCAGCAGTTACGGAGGAGGGACGGGCACCTACGAGCAGTACTTC
>TRBV4-1|-|once|TRBJ1-5
CASSLDRSQPQHF
TGCGCCAGCAGCCTAGATAGAAGTCAGCCCCAGCATTTT
>TRBV18|TRBD1|-|TRBJ2-1
CASSLGQDITYNEQFF
TGTGCCAGCTCACTCGGACAGGACATTACCTACAATGAGCAGTTCTTC
>TRBV2|-|-|TRBJ1-6
CASSVPGGLHF
TGTGCCAGCAGTGTACCTGGAGGCCTCCACTTT
>TRBV9|TRBD1|-|TRBJ2-7
CASSVGRGTGTEAYEQYF
TGTGCCAGCAGCGTAGGGAGAGGGACCGGGACAGAGGCCTACGAGCAGTACTTC
>TRBV11-2|-|-|TRBJ2-3
CASSLDASIDTQYF
TGTGCCAGCAGCTTAGATGCTAGTATAGATACGCAGTATTTT
>TRBV19|TRBD1|-|TRBJ2-6
CASSPGQGVSGANVLTF
TGTGCCAGTAGTCCTGGACAGGGGGTCTCTGGGGCCAACGTCCTGACTTTC
>TRBV27|TRBD2|-|TRBJ2-2
CASRLGGPIGELFF
TGTGCCAGCCGCCTGGGAGGGCCCATCGGGGAGCTGTTTTTT
>TRBV11-2|TRBD2|-|TRBJ2-3
CASRGAGGVTDTQYF
TGTGCCAGCAGAGGAGCGGGGGGGGTCACAGATACGCAGTATTTT
>TRBV27|TRBD1|-|TRBJ2-6
CASSSGTGGSGANVLTF
TGTGCCAGCAGTTCCGGGACAGGGGGATCTGGGGCCAACGTCCTGACTTTC
>TRBV15|TRBD1|once|TRBJ1-2
CATSRGVGTGIGGYTF
TGTGCCACCAGCAGAGGGGTTGGGACAGGGATAGGAGGCTACACCTTC
>TRBV6-6|TRBD1|-|TRBJ1-2
CASSYDPGQGEGYTF
TGTGCCAGCAGTTACGATCCGGGACAGGGAGAGGGCTACACCTTC
>TRBV18|-|-|TRBJ2-2
CASSSSTGGTGELFF
TGTGCCAGCTCAAGTTCGACAGGAGGAACCGGGGAGCTGTTTTTT